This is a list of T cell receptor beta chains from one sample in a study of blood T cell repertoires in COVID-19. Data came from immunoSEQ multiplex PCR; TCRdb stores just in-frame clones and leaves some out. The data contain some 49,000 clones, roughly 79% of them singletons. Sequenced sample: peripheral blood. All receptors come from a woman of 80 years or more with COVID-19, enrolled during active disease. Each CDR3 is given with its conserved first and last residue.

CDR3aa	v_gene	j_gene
CATSDTGRGYTF	TRBV24-1	TRBJ1-2
CASSPGLAVIEQYF	TRBV6-5	TRBJ2-7
CASSLRTGPMRSEAFF	TRBV5-6	TRBJ1-1
CASSLVTSGSYEQYF	TRBV7-9	TRBJ2-7
CASSYNSQRRPQHF	TRBV6-5	TRBJ1-5
CASSIDYRGNYEQYF	TRBV19	TRBJ2-7
CASIQTRGARGAFF	TRBV19	TRBJ1-1
CASRDRGDQPQHF	TRBV6-5	TRBJ1-5
CASSPGPPGGEQYF	TRBV5-6	TRBJ2-7
CATGDRAVEQYF	TRBV3-1/TRBV3-2	TRBJ2-7
CASSETSRNEQFF	TRBV5-4	TRBJ2-1
CASSLGLPGEQYF	TRBV7-9	TRBJ2-7
CASSLWGLADVRGTGELFF	TRBV11-2	TRBJ2-2
CASSVAEGGPGDTQYF	TRBV9	TRBJ2-3
CSVEEVGDTQYF	TRBV29-1	TRBJ2-3
CASSSQGVNQPQHF	TRBV7-8	TRBJ1-5
CASSFVYSALASSVF	TRBV27	TRBJ2-1
CASSSLANEQFF	TRBV27	TRBJ2-1
CASSDGQGFGYTF	TRBV6-4	TRBJ1-2
CASSEAYSTGGNEQFF	TRBV2	TRBJ2-1
CASSLDLGPYEQYF	TRBV5-1	TRBJ2-7
CASRGPKNTEAFF	TRBV19	TRBJ1-1
CASSLSGAGELFF	TRBV7-3	TRBJ2-2
CASSGAYNEQFF	TRBV19	TRBJ2-1
CAYSRGNQYEQYF	TRBV30	TRBJ2-7
CASLKFGRTNSPLHF	TRBV28	TRBJ1-6
CASSLLGPITEETQYF	TRBV28	TRBJ2-5
CASSRTSADEQYF	TRBV13	TRBJ2-7
CASSIQVYSNQPQHF	TRBV19	TRBJ1-5
CASSPNRGDTGELFF	TRBV7-6	TRBJ2-2
CASTPPGQLLTYEQYF	TRBV28	TRBJ2-7
CASKGGGNQPQHF	TRBV25-1	TRBJ1-5
CASSPNSGRSGNEQFF	TRBV18	TRBJ2-1
CASSLFEGEYNSPLHF	TRBV11-2	TRBJ1-6
CASSPEGGYSNQPQHF	TRBV28	TRBJ1-5
CASRGQGAYEQYF	TRBV2	TRBJ2-7
CASSKQLTGTDTQYF	TRBV5-6	TRBJ2-3
CASSQSRGDQPQHF	TRBV18	TRBJ1-5
CSASFQGSQETQYF	TRBV20-1	TRBJ2-5
CASSDRSGTEQFF	TRBV7-9	TRBJ2-1
CAWRHTDEKLFF	TRBV30	TRBJ1-4
CASSPVVDEKLFF	TRBV7-9	TRBJ1-4
CASSPALAAYEQYF	TRBV3-1/TRBV3-2	TRBJ2-7
CASSLIVRLSYNEQFF	TRBV7-9	TRBJ2-1
CAWSDPSGGNQPQHF	TRBV30	TRBJ1-5
CATSDPTGGDNQPQHF	TRBV24-1	TRBJ1-5
CASSLSQGWYEQYF	TRBV27	TRBJ2-7
CASSYERLQFF	TRBV6-5	TRBJ2-1
CASSSSVSSYNSPLHF	TRBV3-1/TRBV3-2	TRBJ1-6
CASSPTSRGELFF	TRBV9	TRBJ2-2
CAISDGRPNTGELFF	TRBV10-3	TRBJ2-2
CASSLSLGRQGSNQPQHF	TRBV28	TRBJ1-5
CATSDPGGPGANVLTF	TRBV24-1	TRBJ2-6
CASSIGAGPLSQYF	TRBV19	TRBJ2-5
CASSPLMGLPTEAFF	TRBV4-1	TRBJ1-1
CASSRDYRQGTDTQYF	TRBV3-1/TRBV3-2	TRBJ2-3
CASTKVGSSYNEQFF	TRBV9	TRBJ2-1
CASSHTGQDHMNTEAFF	TRBV4-1	TRBJ1-1